The 27 T cell receptor beta chains reported below all come from one sample, sequenced in a study of blood T cell repertoires in COVID-19 (dated by TCRdb to 2020 to 2021). Library construction relied on the immunoSEQ multiplex PCR assay. TCRdb's version of the immuneACCESS table is confined to in-frame rearrangements and falls short of the full clone set. An unresolved V gene accounts for under half of the shortfall where checked; the remainder is of unknown origin. This sample lists tens of thousands of clones; 90% to 95% were detected once. Clones ranked in the top ten supply around 9.1% of the sample. Input material: peripheral blood. The origin of the receptors is a human donor in a cohort sampled during active COVID-19.

The chain employs TRBV19 and TRBJ2-7; tentatively, D is TRBD1 (6 bases). The V end lost 5 bases, the J end lost 2 bases, and 16 bases lay between the germline ends. This CDR3 is built from 15 residues. Germline loops: CDR1 LNHDA, CDR2 SQIVND (reference sequence). CDR3 amino acids: CASSDTGIKTYEQYF. As DNA, the CDR3 is TGTGCCAGTAGTGATACAGGGATCAAAACCTACGAGCAGTACTTC.

V is TRBV15 and J is TRBJ2-7; 9 nucleotides agree with TRBD1. In germline, CDR1 is LNHNV, CDR2 YYDKDF (reference sequence). The CDR3 has 14 residues. The junction had 2 bases not matched to a gene; V was cut back by 3 bases and J by 2 bases. The CDR3 spells CATSSGTGTYEQYF. CDR3 sequence (DNA): TGTGCCACCAGCAGTGGGACAGGGACCTACGAGCAGTACTTC.

This clone was seen once. The V call is TRBV6-2 or TRBV6-3, the J call TRBJ2-7; tentatively, D is TRBD1 (6 bases). The germline V and J ends were trimmed by 6 bases and 2 bases, with 11 bases remaining between them. This CDR3 has 13 residues. Germline values: CDR1 MNHEY, CDR2 SVGEGT. The CDR3 loop is CASSRTATYEQYF. CDR3 nucleotide sequence: TGTGCCAGCAGCCGGACAGCAACCTACGAGCAGTACTTC.

The chain recombines TRBV19 with TRBJ2-5, with 8 bases aligning to TRBD1. V lost 3 bases and J lost 5; bases outside the gene matches: 8. Looked up from germline, CDR1 is LNHDA and CDR2 is SQIVND (reference sequence). There are 15 residues in the CDR3. The CDR3 reads CASSILQGDGETQYF. CDR3 nucleotide sequence: TGTGCCAGTAGTATCTTACAGGGGGACGGGGAGACCCAGTACTTC.

The J gene is TRBJ2-7, the V gene TRBV9, with D possibly matching TRBD2 (5 bases). This CDR3 region has 16 residues. Germline-derived CDR1 and CDR2 are SGDLS and YYNGEE. Trimming shortened V by 4 bases and J by 5 bases, and 22 bases separated the two germline ends. CDR3 bases: TGTGCCAGCAGCCCACGAGGGTGGTTAGGGAACAACGAGCAGTACTTC. This sequence encodes CASSPRGWLGNNEQYF.

The rearrangement links TRBV2 to TRBJ2-7; D may be TRBD1 (6 bases). V shed 8 bases and J shed 3 bases, with 17 bases lying between them. Germline loops: CDR1 SNHLY, CDR2 FYNNEI. This CDR3 spans 14 amino acids. The CDR3 region is CASGVGASDYEQYF. CDR3 coding DNA: TGTGCCAGCGGGGTGGGGGCCTCGGACTACGAGCAGTACTTC. Supplemented by reference TRBV2 and TRBJ2-7, the full variable domain reads EPEVTQTPSHQVTQMGQEVILRCVPISNHLYFYWYRQILGQKVEFLVSFYNNEISEKSEIFDDQFSVERPDGSNFTLKIRSTKLEDSAMYFCASGVGASDYEQYFGPGTRLTVT.

As concerns this clone: A clone one base away is much larger, so this may be a read error. V gene TRBV12-3 or TRBV12-4 combines with J gene TRBJ1-5; the D gene is possibly TRBD1 (5 bases). Deletions cut 4 bases from V and 2 bases from J, with 6 bases between. The CDR3 loop spans 13 amino acids. In nucleotides, the CDR3 is TGTGCCAGCAGTTCACAGGGCAATCAGCCCCAGCATTTT. This gives the protein CASSSQGNQPQHF.

V usage is TRBV19 and J usage is TRBJ1-2; perhaps TRBD1 as D (5 bases). The V end was cut by 6 bases, the J end by 0 bases, with 11 bases between. CDR1 and CDR2 from the germline V gene are LNHDA and SQIVND (reference sequence). CDR3 length equals 14 residues. The CDR3 sequence: CASSRGIPNYGYTF. The CDR3 DNA reads TGTGCCAGTAGCCGGGGGATACCTAACTATGGCTACACCTTC.

The genes are TRBV7-9 and TRBJ2-6; maybe TRBD2 (5 bases). The length of the CDR3 is 15 residues. Germline CDR1 and CDR2: SEHNR and FQNEAQ (reference sequence). The V and J ends lost 6 bases and 0 bases respectively, with 9 bases between them. CDR3 region: CASSLDSSGANVLTF. CDR3 bases: TGTGCCAGCAGTTTGGACTCCTCTGGGGCCAACGTCCTGACTTTC.

V gene TRBV28 combines with J gene TRBJ2-7, with 8 bases identical to TRBD1. This CDR3 spans 16 amino acids. Losses at the gene ends were 2 bases for V and 5 bases for J; bases not matched to a gene: 11. Germline V gene sequence: CDR1 MDHEN, CDR2 SYDVKM. CDR3 amino acids: CASSLPQGVGWHEQYF. CDR3 nucleotide sequence: TGTGCCAGCAGTTTACCACAGGGGGTCGGCTGGCACGAGCAGTACTTC.

This clone is a singleton in its sample. This CDR3 is CASTHRDYEQYF. CDR3 bases: TGTGCCAGCACCCACAGGGACTACGAGCAGTACTTC. The V and J genes are TRBV2 and TRBJ2-7; a possible D gene is TRBD1 (6 bases). CDR1 SNHLY and CDR2 FYNNEI come from the germline V gene. This CDR3 region has 12 residues. V was cut by 7 bases and J by 3 bases, with 10 bases left in between.

The chain links TRBV5-6 to TRBJ2-7, with a weak D call TRBD1 (6 bases). V lost 5 bases and J 11 bases, leaving 26 bases between the germline ends. The CDR3 is made up of 15 amino acids. Germline V lookup: CDR1 SGHDT, CDR2 YYEEEE. DNA of the CDR3: TGTGCCAGCAGTCCGCAGGGGTTAGGCCCAGCGGATGAGTACTTC. Residues: CASSPQGLGPADEYF.

This chain uses TRBV5-4 with TRBJ1-6; D unclear. Trimming left V 0 bases short and J 9 bases short, with 7 bases between. The CDR3 is made up of 13 amino acids. Germline V CDR1 and CDR2: SGHNT, YYREEE (reference sequence). CDR3 DNA sequence: TGTGCCAGCAGCTTGGAGCCGGGTTCACCCCTCCACTTT. It codes for CASSLEPGSPLHF.

V gene TRBV4-1 combines with J gene TRBJ1-3; possibly TRBD1 for D (6 bases). CDR1 is MGHRA and CDR2 is YSYEKL in the germline V gene. The CDR3 has 16 residues. V was clipped by 4 bases and J by 0 bases, with 13 bases between them. CDR3 loop: CASSRATGFSGNTIYF. The CDR3, as DNA: TGCGCCAGCAGCCGAGCAACAGGGTTCTCTGGAAACACCATATATTTT.

This chain links TRBV29-1 with TRBJ2-7; 7 positions agree with TRBD1. Germline CDR1 and CDR2: SQVTM and ANQGSEA. V dropped 6 bases and J dropped 0; count of bases not matched to a gene: 5. The length of the CDR3 is 13 residues. DNA for the CDR3: TGCAGCGTCCGGACAGGTTTCTCCTACGAGCAGTACTTC. This gives the protein CSVRTGFSYEQYF.

This chain uses TRBV6-1 with TRBJ2-7; 8 nucleotides match TRBD2. Trimming took 3 bases from V and 1 from J; bases not matched to a gene: 2. Germline V gene data show CDR1 as MNHNS and CDR2 as SASEGT. The CDR3 covers 14 residues. The CDR3 DNA reads TGTGCCAGCAGTGAGCGGGGGGAATCCTACGAGCAGTACTTC. It encodes CASSERGESYEQYF.

V usage is TRBV28 and J usage is TRBJ2-5; D gene uncertain. Trimming shortened V by 2 bases and J by 7 bases, and 11 bases separated the two germline ends. CDR3 length equals 13 residues. The germline V gene encodes CDR1 MDHEN and CDR2 SYDVKM. DNA of the CDR3: TGTGCCAGCAGTTTACCCACTTTAAGGACCCAGTACTTC. This translates into CASSLPTLRTQYF.

This rearrangement joins TRBV2 to TRBJ2-2, with a weak D call TRBD1 (7 bases). The V gene lost 2 bases and the J gene lost 2 bases, with 15 bases spanning the gap. This CDR3 has 17 residues. Per the germline V gene, CDR1 is SNHLY and CDR2 is FYNNEI. In nucleotides, the CDR3 is TGTGCCAGCAGTGAACAGGAGGGGGCGGTCAACACCGGGGAGCTGTTTTTT. This translates into CASSEQEGAVNTGELFF.

V is TRBV28 and J is TRBJ1-4; 7 bases agree with TRBD1. Germline V gene lookup returns CDR1 MDHEN and CDR2 SYDVKM. V dropped 7 bases and J dropped 8; count of bases not matched to a gene: 10. CDR3 length equals 14 residues. CDR3 nucleotides: TGTGCCAGCACCCCCTGGGCAGGGGGGGAAAAACTGTTTTTT. Amino acids: CASTPWAGGEKLFF.

The CDR3 spells CASSESSGAGTGELFF. Here the CDR3 DNA reads TGCGCCAGCAGTGAGAGTAGCGGGGCGGGCACCGGGGAGCTGTTTTTT. This chain connects TRBV10-2 to TRBJ2-2; 8 nucleotides match TRBD2. Germline CDR1 and CDR2: WSHSY and SAAADI. This CDR3 spans 16 amino acids. Losses at the gene ends were 2 bases for V and 4 bases for J; bases not matched to a gene: 6.

This chain joins TRBV2 and TRBJ1-6, with D perhaps matching TRBD1 (6 bases). V shed 7 bases and J shed 10 bases, with 17 bases lying between them. In germline, CDR1 is SNHLY, CDR2 FYNNEI. This CDR3 comprises 14 residues. As DNA, the CDR3 is TGTGCCAGCATCAGAGGGGGTTTTAGCTCACCCCTCCACTTT. Translation gives CASIRGGFSSPLHF.

A single count supports this clone. J is TRBJ1-4 and V is TRBV27; 7 positions agree with TRBD1. After removal of 5 bases from V and 7 bases from J, the junction contained 16 bases not matched to a gene. The length of the CDR3 is 17 residues. In germline, CDR1 is MNHEY, CDR2 SMNVEV (reference sequence). The chain's CDR3 is CASSPSLLTGWGEKLFF. The DNA of the CDR3 is TGTGCCAGCAGTCCCTCTCTCCTGACAGGGTGGGGTGAAAAACTGTTTTTT.

This chain links TRBV27 with TRBJ1-4; 7 positions agree with TRBD1. CDR1 and CDR2 from the germline V gene are MNHEY and SMNVEV (reference sequence). The V segment lost 9 bases and the J segment 6 bases; nucleotides outside the gene matches: 13. The CDR3 has 15 residues. The CDR3 sequence is CASSRRQGPYEKLFF. DNA of the CDR3: TGTGCCAGTTCTCGTCGACAGGGCCCTTATGAAAAACTGTTTTTT.

This chain uses TRBV6-4 with TRBJ1-3; D not resolved. CDR1 is MRHNA and CDR2 is SNTAGT in the germline V gene. This CDR3 spans 18 amino acids. Trimming removed 7 bases at V and 8 bases at J, with 30 bases between. CDR3 protein: CASNRGLRRGSVVDTIYF. The CDR3 region has the DNA TGTGCCAGCAATCGAGGGCTTAGACGAGGTTCTGTAGTAGACACCATATATTTT.

The rearrangement uses TRBV7-2 and TRBJ2-7; TRBD1 matches at 7 bases. Germline CDR1 is SGHTA and CDR2 is FQGNSA. The CDR3 consists of 16 residues. V was pared by 1 base and J by 0 bases, with 6 bases of the junction left unmatched. The CDR3 is CASSLVGTAFSYEQYF. CDR3 bases: TGTGCCAGCAGCTTAGTTGGGACAGCCTTCTCCTACGAGCAGTACTTC.

The chain couples TRBV10-1 to TRBJ1-2; 7 bases are a match to TRBD1. Germline V CDR1 and CDR2: WNHNN, SYGVQD (reference sequence). The junction had 4 bases not matched to a gene; V was cut back by 4 bases and J by 2 bases. There are 14 residues in the CDR3. The CDR3 loop reads CASSASGQNYGYTF. CDR3 coding DNA: TGCGCCAGCAGTGCCTCGGGACAGAACTATGGCTACACCTTC.

The chain is built from TRBV5-6 and TRBJ2-7; D not certain. Germline V gene sequence: CDR1 SGHDT, CDR2 YYEEEE. The CDR3 covers 13 residues. The V gene lost 2 bases and the J gene lost 3 bases, with 9 bases spanning the gap. The CDR3 sequence: CASSLGSLYEQYF. CDR3 nucleotide sequence: TGTGCCAGCAGCTTAGGTAGCCTCTACGAGCAGTACTTC.